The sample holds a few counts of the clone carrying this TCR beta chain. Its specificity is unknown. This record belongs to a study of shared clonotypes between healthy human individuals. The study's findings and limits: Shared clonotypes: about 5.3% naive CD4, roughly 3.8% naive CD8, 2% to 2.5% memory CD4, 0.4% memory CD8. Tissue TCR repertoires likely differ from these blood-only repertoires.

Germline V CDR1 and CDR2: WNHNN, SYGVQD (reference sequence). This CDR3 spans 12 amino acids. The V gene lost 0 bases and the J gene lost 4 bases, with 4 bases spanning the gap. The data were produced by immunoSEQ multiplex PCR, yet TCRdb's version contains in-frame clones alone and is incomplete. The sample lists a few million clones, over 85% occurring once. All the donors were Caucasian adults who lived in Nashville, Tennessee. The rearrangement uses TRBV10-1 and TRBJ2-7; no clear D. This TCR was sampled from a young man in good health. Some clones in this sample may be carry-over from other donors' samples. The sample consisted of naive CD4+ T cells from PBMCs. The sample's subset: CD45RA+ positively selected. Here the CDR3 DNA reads TGCGCCAGCAGTGAGTCGTTATACGAGCAGTACTTC. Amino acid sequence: CASSESLYEQYF.